These 14 T cell receptor beta chains originate from one sample sequenced in a study of early T cells in non-severe SARS-CoV-2 infection (dated by TCRdb to about 2021). Receptor amplification or capture employed 5' RACE. Sequenced on a NextSeq 500. TCRdb redid the processing of the public reads, applying fastp at Q25 and MiXCR, and retained in-frame beta chains. Each entry merges the rows of one CDR3 protein and shows their most common DNA and genes. The sample table holds around 63,000 distinct CDR3 sequences, of which approximately 6% were seen once. The ten largest account for around 3.5% of the sample. The sequencing here drew on whole blood, taken at baseline. These receptor sequences come from an adult who was a healthcare worker with PCR-confirmed SARS-CoV-2 infection or an uninfected control (not recorded which).

This clonotype has only a few counts. This chain uses TRBV3-1 with TRBJ2-7, with TRBD2 matching 9 bases. V shed 4 bases and J 4 bases; nucleotides not matched to a gene: 2. The length of the CDR3 is 13 residues. Germline V CDR1 and CDR2: LGHDT, YNNKEL (reference sequence). CDR3 protein: CASSLAGVYEQYF. The CDR3 coding sequence is TGTGCCAGCAGCCTAGCGGGAGTTTACGAGCAGTACTTC.

There are a few counts of this clonotype. V and J are TRBV11-3 and TRBJ2-5; 11 nucleotides align to TRBD2. Germline values: CDR1 SGHNT, CDR2 YENEEA. V lost 4 bases and J lost 0; bases outside the gene matches: 1. This CDR3 contains 15 residues. CDR3 region: CASSSGLADQETQYF. The CDR3 DNA reads as TGTGCCAGCAGCTCGGGACTAGCGGACCAAGAGACCCAGTACTTC.

Ten or more counts support this clonotype. The J gene is TRBJ2-7, the V gene TRBV12-3 or TRBV12-4; D possibly corresponds to TRBD2 (7 bases). The CDR3 has 14 residues. Deletions cut 3 bases from V and 2 bases from J, with 11 bases between. The CDR3 spells CASSLKGGAYEQYF. CDR3 DNA: TGTGCCAGCAGTTTGAAAGGGGGGGCCTACGAGCAGTACTTC.

This clonotype has ten or more counts. The rearrangement links TRBV4-3 to TRBJ2-1; D unclear. CDR1 and CDR2 from the germline V gene are LGHNA and YSLEER. V dropped 0 bases and J dropped 7 bases, with 13 bases sitting between them. The CDR3 covers 15 residues. CDR3 loop: CASSQEGPILNEQFF. The CDR3 DNA sequence: TGCGCCAGCAGCCAAGAAGGGCCGATTTTAAATGAGCAGTTCTTC.

This clonotype was recorded many times. The chain joins TRBV29-1 to TRBJ2-1; D perhaps matches TRBD1 (6 bases). The CDR3 consists of 16 residues. Germline lookup yields CDR1 SQVTM and CDR2 ANQGSEA. Trimming stripped 0 bases from V and 2 bases from J, with 14 bases between. CDR3 in DNA: TGCAGCGTTGAAGATCCCCGACAGGTGGCCTACAATGAGCAGTTCTTC. Its protein product is CSVEDPRQVAYNEQFF.

This chain connects TRBV7-9 to TRBJ2-2; D not certain. The CDR3 is 14 residues long. Germline lookup yields CDR1 SEHNR and CDR2 FQNEAQ (reference sequence). The V and J ends lost 1 base and 6 bases respectively, with 9 bases between them. The CDR3 here is CASSLDGGAGELFF. The CDR3 DNA follows: TGTGCCAGCAGCTTAGACGGTGGGGCCGGGGAGCTGTTTTTT.

A word on this clonotype: A read error is possible here, since a much larger clone lies one base away. The gene calls are TRBV12-3 or TRBV12-4 and TRBJ1-5; 9 bases agree with TRBD1. Trimming at V came to 1 base and at J to 4 bases, leaving 2 bases not matched to a gene. The CDR3 covers 15 residues. The CDR3 protein is CASSLGQGVNQPQHF. The DNA of the CDR3 is TGTGCCAGCAGTTTAGGACAGGGGGTGAATCAGCCCCAGCATTTT.

This clonotype occurred many times. This sequence joins TRBV19 and TRBJ2-2, with a tentative D call TRBD2 (5 bases). This CDR3 spans 14 amino acids. Germline V gives CDR1 LNHDA, CDR2 SQIVND (reference sequence). Trimming shortened V by 10 bases and J by 3 bases, and 15 bases separated the two germline ends. The CDR3 DNA reads as TGTGCCACACGACTATCCGGCGACACCGGGGAGCTGTTTTTT. Its protein is CATRLSGDTGELFF. The whole variable domain, filled in from reference TRBV19 and TRBJ2-2, reads DGGITQSPKYLFRKEGQNVTLSCEQNLNHDAMYWYRQDPGQGLRLIYYSQIVNDFQKGDIAEGYSVSREKKESFPLTVTSAQKNPTAFYLCATRLSGDTGELFFGEGSRLTVL.

This clonotype was counted at least ten times. The V gene is TRBV19, the J gene TRBJ2-7, with 7 bases identical to TRBD2. Germline assignment: CDR1 LNHDA and CDR2 SQIVND (reference sequence). The CDR3 is made up of 13 amino acids. V gave up 4 bases and J gave up 2 bases; unmatched junction bases: 2. CDR3 bases: TGTGCCAGTAGTACGGGACTACCCTACGAGCAGTACTTC. Protein: CASSTGLPYEQYF. Looking up the rest from reference TRBV19 and TRBJ2-7 gives the full variable domain: DGGITQSPKYLFRKEGQNVTLSCEQNLNHDAMYWYRQDPGQGLRLIYYSQIVNDFQKGDIAEGYSVSREKKESFPLTVTSAQKNPTAFYLCASSTGLPYEQYFGPGTRLTVT.

This clonotype was seen only a few times. V gene TRBV11-2 combines with J gene TRBJ2-3; D is possibly TRBD2 (6 bases). This CDR3 contains 15 residues. The V gene lost 1 base and the J gene lost 1 base, with 9 bases spanning the gap. Germline V CDR1 and CDR2: SGHAT, FQNNGV. CDR3 sequence reads: CASSLGPSGTDTQYF. DNA of the CDR3: TGTGCCAGCAGCTTAGGTCCTAGCGGCACAGATACGCAGTATTTT.

V usage is TRBV4-1 and J usage is TRBJ2-7; possible D gene TRBD1, 5 bases. Trimming pared 3 bases from V and 1 base from J, leaving 13 bases between. The CDR3 runs to 15 residues. From germline, CDR1 is MGHRA and CDR2 YSYEKL. This chain's CDR3 is CASSQGLDRSYEQYF. In DNA, the CDR3 is TGCGCCAGCAGCCAGGGCCTAGACAGATCCTACGAGCAGTACTTC.

There are many counts of this clonotype. The chain combines TRBV3-1 with TRBJ2-2, with 10 bases aligning to TRBD1. This CDR3 spans 16 amino acids. CDR1 is LGHDT, CDR2 YNNKEL, per germline (reference sequence). With 4 bases clipped from V and 7 bases from J, the junction kept 9 bases outside the gene matches. DNA for the CDR3: TGTGCCAGCAGCCCGAGGGGACAGGGGACGAACGGGGAGCTGTTTTTT. Its protein product is CASSPRGQGTNGELFF.

This clonotype was observed at least ten times. V and J are TRBV5-4 and TRBJ1-1; unclear D gene. This CDR3 spans 13 amino acids. Trimming took 4 bases from V and 1 from J, leaving 8 bases between them. In germline, CDR1 is SGHNT, CDR2 YYREEE (reference sequence). CDR3 in DNA: TGTGCCAGCAGCATAACAGCGAACACTGAAGCTTTCTTT. Translating gives CASSITANTEAFF.

This clonotype was counted at least ten times. This sequence joins TRBV10-3 and TRBJ1-1; tentatively, D is TRBD1 (5 bases). The germline gives CDR1 ENHRY, CDR2 SYGVKD. The ends were cut back, 10 bases at V and 5 bases at J, with 17 bases in the middle. The CDR3 is 13 amino acids. The DNA of the CDR3 is TGTGCCAGTCAGCAGGGCATCGGAACTGAAGCTTTCTTT. Translated, it gives CASQQGIGTEAFF.